The 24 T cell receptor beta chains below were found in one sample sequenced in a study of OX40 agonist ivuxolimab in advanced cancers. The assay was immunoSEQ multiplex PCR, and TCRdb's table has in-frame clones only and misses some. The data show about 34,000 clones, 89% seen once. The sequenced sample was CD4+ or CD8+ T cells sorted from blood, obtained in a trial of the OX40 agonist ivuxolimab. The receptors shown here come from an adult with an advanced solid tumor such as melanoma, head and neck, liver or kidney cancer.

The chain uses TRBV19 and TRBJ2-5, with 10 bases fitting TRBD1. J was trimmed by 3 bases and V by 6 bases; bases with no gene match: 10. The CDR3 has 16 residues. From germline, CDR1 is LNHDA and CDR2 SQIVND (reference sequence). CDR3 in amino acids: CASSRWGDRGEETQYF. CDR3 DNA: TGTGCCAGTAGCCGCTGGGGGGACAGGGGAGAAGAGACCCAGTACTTC.

The chain carries TRBV19 and TRBJ1-1; TRBD1 might be the D (5 bases). The V gene's germline CDR1 is LNHDA and CDR2 SQIVND (reference sequence). V was trimmed by 4 bases and J by 0 bases, leaving 12 bases between them. This CDR3 comprises 15 residues. The CDR3 reads CASSRDGSMNTEAFF. In DNA form, the CDR3 reads TGTGCCAGTAGTAGGGACGGTTCCATGAACACTGAAGCTTTCTTT.

About this clone: This CDR3 is also generated by other DNA sequences in the sample. V gene TRBV28 combines with J gene TRBJ1-6; D gene unclear. The V end was cut by 7 bases, the J end by 0 bases, with 7 bases between. The CDR3 has 14 amino acids. Germline loops: CDR1 MDHEN, CDR2 SYDVKM. The CDR3 here is CASKGSSYNSPLHF. The CDR3 nucleotides read TGTGCCAGCAAGGGAAGCTCCTATAATTCACCCCTCCACTTT.

This clone appeared once. This chain connects TRBV6-1 to TRBJ2-5, with D tentatively TRBD1 (5 bases). The J call may not be correct, given that the DNA end is closer to TRBJ2-7. In germline, CDR1 is MNHNS, CDR2 SASEGT. The CDR3 totals 14 residues. CDR3: CASSAETVSYEQYF. The CDR3, as DNA: TGTGCCAGCAGTGCAGAGACAGTTAGTTACGAGCAGTACTTC.

This CDR3 is CASSLRTDQSTDTQYF. The CDR3 DNA reads TGCGCCAGCAGCTTGCGGACCGACCAGAGCACAGATACGCAGTATTTT. The rearrangement joins TRBV5-1 to TRBJ2-3; D gene uncertain. V lost 1 base to trimming and J lost 0 bases, with 12 bases between them. CDR1 is SGHRS and CDR2 is YFSETQ in the germline V gene. The length of the CDR3 is 16 residues.

This clone has only a few counts. The J gene is TRBJ1-2, the V gene TRBV6-5, with TRBD1 matching 11 bases. From germline, CDR1 is MNHEY and CDR2 SVGAGI. This CDR3 has 16 amino acids. The ends lost 2 bases at V and 4 bases at J; junction bases unmatched: 6. CDR3 in DNA: TGTGCCAGCAGTTACACCCGGACAGGGGGCGGCTATGGCTACACCTTC. Amino acid sequence: CASSYTRTGGGYGYTF.

The chain recombines TRBV14 with TRBJ1-1; a weak D match, TRBD1 (6 bases). Trimming cost V 6 bases and J 1 base, with 9 bases left between them. The CDR3 extends over 13 amino acids. Germline CDR1 is SGHDN and CDR2 is FVKESK. CDR3 DNA: TGTGCCAGCAGGTGGGGGCCGAACACTGAAGCTTTCTTT. This sequence encodes CASRWGPNTEAFF.

This rearrangement joins TRBV21-1 to TRBJ1-2; no DNA check was done on the table's D call, TRBD1. TRBV21-1 is shown as a pseudogene. This CDR3 spans 19 amino acids. This CDR3 is CASSKGYYQTGTLRYGYTF. Written as DNA, the CDR3 is TGTGCCAGCAGCAAAGGGTACTACCAGACAGGGACCCTTCGCTATGGCTACACCTTC.

The chain employs TRBV5-6 and TRBJ1-5, with 9 bases matching TRBD1. The CDR3 spans 15 residues. Unmatched junction bases numbered 10, after V lost 4 bases and J lost 8 bases. The V gene's germline CDR1 is SGHDT and CDR2 YYEEEE. The DNA of the CDR3 is TGTGCCAGCAGCCTAGGACAGGGGAGCTCAAAGCCCCAGCATTTT. This encodes CASSLGQGSSKPQHF.

The chain has TRBV18 and TRBJ1-4, with 7 nucleotides matching TRBD1. The CDR3 is 15 residues long. Unmatched junction bases numbered 2, after V lost 3 bases and J lost 1 base. In germline, CDR1 is KGHSH, CDR2 LQKENI. This CDR3 is CASSPRQGTNEKLFF. CDR3 coding DNA: TGTGCCAGCTCACCCAGACAGGGAACTAATGAAAAACTGTTTTTT.

V and J are TRBV27 and TRBJ2-6; no definite D call. The CDR3 spans 16 residues. Germline-derived CDR1 and CDR2 are MNHEY and SMNVEV (reference sequence). The V end lost 3 bases, the J end lost 0 bases, and 9 bases lay between the germline ends. CDR3 nucleotides: TGTGCCAGCAGTTTTACGAGGCGCTCTGGGGCCAACGTCCTGACTTTC. It yields the protein CASSFTRRSGANVLTF.

The chain is built from TRBV7-8 and TRBJ2-1; TRBD2 aligns across 8 bases. The CDR3 covers 15 residues. J gave up 8 bases and V 3 bases, and 9 bases lay outside the gene matches. Germline V gene lookup returns CDR1 SGHVS and CDR2 FQNEAQ. The CDR3 DNA sequence: TGTGCCAGCAGCTTTTCCAGCGGGAGACTCGATGAGCAGTTCTTC. It is translated as CASSFSSGRLDEQFF.

CDR3 amino acids: CASSQTNQGNYGYTF. The CDR3 DNA sequence: TGTGCCAGCAGCCAAACCAATCAGGGTAACTATGGCTACACCTTC. The V gene is TRBV7-2, the J gene TRBJ1-2, with a possible D match to TRBD1 (5 bases). V shed 5 bases and J shed 1 base, with 14 bases lying between them. The CDR3 is 15 amino acids. Germline values: CDR1 SGHTA, CDR2 FQGNSA.

The chain is built from TRBV9 and TRBJ1-2, with a weak D call TRBD1 (6 bases). The CDR3 has 14 amino acids. Germline lookup yields CDR1 SGDLS and CDR2 YYNGEE. V lost 3 bases to trimming and J lost 7 bases, with 16 bases between them. For the CDR3, the DNA is TGTGCCAGCAGCGGACCGGGACAAGGTTCTGGCTACACCTTC. Protein product: CASSGPGQGSGYTF.

This chain links TRBV9 with TRBJ2-7; the D is unclear. Germline-derived CDR1 and CDR2 are SGDLS and YYNGEE. This CDR3 contains 15 residues. V lost 0 bases, J lost 0 bases, and 10 bases lay in between. The CDR3 bases are TGTGCCAGCAGCGTAGCCAGTACCTCCTCCTACGAGCAGTACTTC. This translates into CASSVASTSSYEQYF.

The chain has TRBV12-2 and TRBJ1-2. TRBV12-2 is given as a pseudogene. The CDR3 covers 14 residues. The DNA for the CDR3 is TGTGCAAGTCGCTTAGCCCTCCTAAACTATGGCTACACCTTC. It specifies CASRLALLNYGYTF.

This chain joins TRBV18 and TRBJ2-2; D is uncertain. The CDR3 consists of 16 residues. V lost 1 base and J 5 bases, leaving 14 bases between the germline ends. The germline V gene encodes CDR1 KGHSH and CDR2 LQKENI. The CDR3 reads CASSPRADLGTGELFF. DNA of the CDR3: TGTGCCAGCTCACCACGGGCAGACTTAGGAACCGGGGAGCTGTTTTTT. Looking up the rest from reference TRBV18 and TRBJ2-2 gives the full variable domain: NAGVMQNPRHLVRRRGQEARLRCSPMKGHSHVYWYRQLPEEGLKFMVYLQKENIIDESGMPKERFSAEFPKEGPSILRIQQVVRGDSAAYFCASSPRADLGTGELFFGEGSRLTVL.

Here the CDR3 DNA reads TGCGCCAGCAGCTTTGGAGGGAGGTCAGATACGCAGTATTTT. Protein sequence: CASSFGGRSDTQYF. This rearrangement joins TRBV5-1 to TRBJ2-3; weak D call: TRBD2 (6 bases). V dropped 2 bases and J dropped 4 bases, with 11 bases sitting between them. The germline gives CDR1 SGHRS, CDR2 YFSETQ. The CDR3 contains 14 residues.

This sequence joins TRBV7-3 and TRBJ2-7; 7 bases are shared with TRBD1. The CDR3 is 13 residues long. CDR1 and CDR2 from the germline V gene are SGHTA and FQGTGA. With 1 base clipped from V and 7 bases from J, the junction kept 4 bases outside the gene matches. This CDR3 reads CASSLRDSGEQYF. The CDR3 bases are TGTGCCAGCAGCTTAAGGGACAGCGGAGAGCAGTACTTC.

The V and J genes are TRBV19 and TRBJ2-7; possible D gene TRBD2, 6 bases. CDR1 LNHDA and CDR2 SQIVND come from the germline V gene (reference sequence). Trimming removed 10 bases from V and 5 bases from J, with 21 bases in between. The CDR3 is made up of 14 amino acids. The CDR3, as DNA: TGTGCCACCTCGGCGGCGGGGCAGGGCGACGAGCAGTACTTC. Amino acid sequence: CATSAAGQGDEQYF. Supplemented by reference TRBV19 and TRBJ2-7, the full variable domain reads DGGITQSPKYLFRKEGQNVTLSCEQNLNHDAMYWYRQDPGQGLRLIYYSQIVNDFQKGDIAEGYSVSREKKESFPLTVTSAQKNPTAFYLCATSAAGQGDEQYFGPGTRLTVT.

This clone was observed a handful of times. The chain couples TRBV18 to TRBJ2-1; 8 bases line up with TRBD1. Trimming at V came to 4 bases and at J to 3 bases, leaving 5 bases not matched to a gene. CDR1 is KGHSH and CDR2 is LQKENI in the germline V gene. This CDR3 comprises 15 residues. The CDR3 spells CASSLRQGIYNEQFF. The DNA for the CDR3 is TGTGCCAGCTCACTCCGACAGGGGATCTACAATGAGCAGTTCTTC.

CDR3 loop: CASSPTPRGARNSPLHF. The CDR3 bases are TGTGCCAGCAGTCCTACCCCCCGGGGGGCAAGGAATTCACCCCTCCACTTT. The rearrangement uses TRBV27 and TRBJ1-6, with a possible D match to TRBD1 (6 bases). Trimming pared 5 bases from V and 7 bases from J, leaving 21 bases between. Germline values: CDR1 MNHEY, CDR2 SMNVEV (reference sequence). The CDR3 length is 17 residues.

The genes are TRBV6-4 and TRBJ2-1; 13 nucleotides align to TRBD2. J lost 8 bases, V lost 0 bases, and 7 bases had no gene match. This CDR3 has 17 residues. Looked up from germline, CDR1 is MRHNA and CDR2 is SNTAGT. The CDR3 region is CASSDSGLAGARDEQFF. DNA of the CDR3: TGTGCCAGCAGTGACTCCGGACTAGCGGGAGCGAGGGATGAGCAGTTCTTC.

This clone was detected only once. The V call is TRBV28, the J call TRBJ1-2; 8 bases are a match to TRBD1. The CDR3 extends over 15 amino acids. CDR1 is MDHEN, CDR2 SYDVKM, per germline. V was pared by 8 bases and J by 7 bases, with 15 bases of the junction left unmatched. CDR3 bases: TGTGCCAGCCTTGACCCAGGGGGCCCTTCAGGTGGCTACACCTTC. Encoded protein: CASLDPGGPSGGYTF.